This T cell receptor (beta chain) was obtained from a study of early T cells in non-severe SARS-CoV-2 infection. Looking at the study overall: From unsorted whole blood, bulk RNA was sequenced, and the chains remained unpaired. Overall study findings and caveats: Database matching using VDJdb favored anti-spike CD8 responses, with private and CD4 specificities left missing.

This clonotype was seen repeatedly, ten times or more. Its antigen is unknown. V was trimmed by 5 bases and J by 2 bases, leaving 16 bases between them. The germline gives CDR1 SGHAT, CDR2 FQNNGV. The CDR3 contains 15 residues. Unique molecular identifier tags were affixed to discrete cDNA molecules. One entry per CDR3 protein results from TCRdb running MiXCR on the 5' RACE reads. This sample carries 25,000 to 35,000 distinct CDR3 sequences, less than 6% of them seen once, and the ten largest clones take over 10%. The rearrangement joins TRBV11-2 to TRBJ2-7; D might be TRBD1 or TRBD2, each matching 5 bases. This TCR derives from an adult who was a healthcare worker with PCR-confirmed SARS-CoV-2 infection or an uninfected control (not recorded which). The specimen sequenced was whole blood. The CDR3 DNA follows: TGTGCCAGCAGCCCGGCCGGGGCCCCCGCCTACGAGCAGTACTTC. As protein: CASSPAGAPAYEQYF.